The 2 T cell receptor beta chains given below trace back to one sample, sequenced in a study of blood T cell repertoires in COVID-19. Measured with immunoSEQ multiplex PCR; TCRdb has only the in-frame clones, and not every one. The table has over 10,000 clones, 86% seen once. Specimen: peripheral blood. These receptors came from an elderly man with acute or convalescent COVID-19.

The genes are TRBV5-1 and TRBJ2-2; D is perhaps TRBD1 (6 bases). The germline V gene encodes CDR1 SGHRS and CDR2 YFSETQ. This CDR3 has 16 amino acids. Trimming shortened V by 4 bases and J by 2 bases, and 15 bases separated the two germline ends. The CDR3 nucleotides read TGCGCCAGCAGCGCCTTTCCGGGACAAAACACCGGGGAGCTGTTTTTT. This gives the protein CASSAFPGQNTGELFF.

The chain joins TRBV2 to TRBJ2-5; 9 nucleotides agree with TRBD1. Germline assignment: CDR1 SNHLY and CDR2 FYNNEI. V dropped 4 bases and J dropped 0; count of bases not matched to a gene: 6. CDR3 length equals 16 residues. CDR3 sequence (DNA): TGTGCCAGCAGTGCAGGGACAGGGTCGTACCAAGAGACCCAGTACTTC. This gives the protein CASSAGTGSYQETQYF.